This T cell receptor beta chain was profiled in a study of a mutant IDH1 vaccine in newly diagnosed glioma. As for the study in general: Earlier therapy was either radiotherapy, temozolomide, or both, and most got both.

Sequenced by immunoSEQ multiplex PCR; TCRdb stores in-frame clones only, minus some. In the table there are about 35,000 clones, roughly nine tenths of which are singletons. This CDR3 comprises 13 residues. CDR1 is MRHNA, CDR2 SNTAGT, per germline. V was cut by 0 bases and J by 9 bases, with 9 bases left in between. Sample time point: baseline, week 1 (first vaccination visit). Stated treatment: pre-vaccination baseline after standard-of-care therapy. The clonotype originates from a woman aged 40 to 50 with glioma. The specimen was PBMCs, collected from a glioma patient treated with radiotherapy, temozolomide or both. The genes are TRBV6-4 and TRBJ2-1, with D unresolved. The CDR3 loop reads CASSDSPSGEQFF. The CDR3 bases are TGTGCCAGCAGTGACTCCCCGTCAGGTGAGCAGTTCTTC.